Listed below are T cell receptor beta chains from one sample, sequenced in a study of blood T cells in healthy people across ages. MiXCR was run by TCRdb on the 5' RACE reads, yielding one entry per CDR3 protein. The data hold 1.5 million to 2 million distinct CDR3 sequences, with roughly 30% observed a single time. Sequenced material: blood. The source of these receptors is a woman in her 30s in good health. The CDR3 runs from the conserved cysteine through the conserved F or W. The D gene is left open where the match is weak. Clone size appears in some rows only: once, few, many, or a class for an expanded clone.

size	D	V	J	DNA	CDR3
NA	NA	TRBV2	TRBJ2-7	TGTGCCGGGGCAAGCTCCTACGAGCAGTACTTC	CAGASSYEQYF
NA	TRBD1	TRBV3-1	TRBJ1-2	TGTGCCAGCAGCGCCCAGACAGGGGGCAATGGCTACACCTTC	CASSAQTGGNGYTF
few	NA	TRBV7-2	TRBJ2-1	TGTGCCAGCAGCTTAGAGGCGGGCCGATCCTGCAATGAGCAGTTCTTC	CASSLEAGRSCNEQFF
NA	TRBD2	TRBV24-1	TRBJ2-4	TGTGCCACCAAAAGCGGGATTGCCAAAAACATTCAGTACTTC	CATKSGIAKNIQYF
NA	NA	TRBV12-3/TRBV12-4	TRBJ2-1	TGTGCCAGCAATTTTTTAGGCCGGAGTGAGCAGTTCTTC	CASNFLGRSEQFF
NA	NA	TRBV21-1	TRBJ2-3	TGTGCCAGCAGCAAAGCCGGCGGGGGTTCTTCTAGCACAGATACGCAGTATTTT	CASSKAGGGSSSTDTQYF
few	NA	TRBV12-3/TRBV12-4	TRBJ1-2	TGTGCCAGCAGTCTCCCGTTGGGCTACACCTTC	CASSLPLGYTF
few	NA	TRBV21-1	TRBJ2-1	TGTGCCAGCAGCAAAGCGGCAAGGGTATGGGGTTACAATGAGCAGTTCTTC	CASSKAARVWGYNEQFF
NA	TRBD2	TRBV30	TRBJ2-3	TGTGCCTGGAGCGCGGGGGGGCTGACAGATACGCAGTATTTT	CAWSAGGLTDTQYF
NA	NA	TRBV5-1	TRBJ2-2	TGCGCCAGCAGCTTTGGAGCGAACGCCGGGGAGCTGTTTTTT	CASSFGANAGELFF
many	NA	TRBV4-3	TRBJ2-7	TGCGCCAGCAGCCAAGAATCGCGGCAGGGCAATTACTACGAGCAGTACTTC	CASSQESRQGNYYEQYF
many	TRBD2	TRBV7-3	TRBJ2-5	TGTGCCAGCAGCTTAGAGGCCGTCGGGGGGATGGAGACCCAGTACTTC	CASSLEAVGGMETQYF
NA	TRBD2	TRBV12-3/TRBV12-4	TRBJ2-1	TGTGCCAGCAGTAACACCGGGACTAGGGATTACAATGAGCAGTTCTTC	CASSNTGTRDYNEQFF
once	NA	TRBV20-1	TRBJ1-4	TGCAGTGGAGTCAGGTTTGCAACTAATGAAAAACTGTTTTTT	CSGVRFATNEKLFF
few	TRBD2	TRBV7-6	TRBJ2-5	TGTGCCAGCAGCTCAGGGGTAGCGGGGGAACAAGAGACCCAGTACTTC	CASSSGVAGEQETQYF
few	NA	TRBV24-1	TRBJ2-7	TGTGCCTCGACATTGTACTACGAGCAGTACTTC	CASTLYYEQYF
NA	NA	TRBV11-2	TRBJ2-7	TGTGCCAGCAGCTACAGGACTTACGGGCAGTACTTC	CASSYRTYGQYF
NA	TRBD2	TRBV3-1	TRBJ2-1	TGTGCCAGCAGCCAAGTTTTGAGCGGGGGGCCCTACAATGAGCAGTTCTTC	CASSQVLSGGPYNEQFF
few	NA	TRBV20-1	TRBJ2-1	TGCAGTGCTAGCAACCCCAGAGGGCCTGACGATGAGCAGTTCTTC	CSASNPRGPDDEQFF
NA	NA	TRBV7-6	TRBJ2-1	TGTGCCAGCAGCTTATTACAGGGCAATGAGCAGTTCTTC	CASSLLQGNEQFF
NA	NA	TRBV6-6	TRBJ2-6	TGTGCCAGCAGTCGGTCTGGGGCCAGCGTCCTGACTTTC	CASSRSGASVLTF
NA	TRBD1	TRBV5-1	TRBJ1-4	TGCGCCAGCAGCCCTGGACAGGGGGAGGGAGAAAAACTGTTTTTT	CASSPGQGEGEKLFF
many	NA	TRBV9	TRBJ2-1	TGTGCCAGCAGCGTAGTAGCTGGGGAGCAGTTCTTC	CASSVVAGEQFF
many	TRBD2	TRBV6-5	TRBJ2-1	TGTGCCAGCAGTTACTCTAGCGGGGGGGCCAACAATGAGCAGTTCTTC	CASSYSSGGANNEQFF
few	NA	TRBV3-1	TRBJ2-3	TGTGCCAGCAGCCAAGATGTGGCCAATACAGATACGCAGTATTTT	CASSQDVANTDTQYF
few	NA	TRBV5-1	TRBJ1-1	TGCGCCAGCAGCTTGGAGCGAGGGGAAGCTTTCTTT	CASSLERGEAFF
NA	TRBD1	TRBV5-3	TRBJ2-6	TGTGCCAGAAGCCGGGACAGGGGGTTCGTCCGACCTCCTGGGGCCAACGTCCTGACTTTC	CARSRDRGFVRPPGANVLTF
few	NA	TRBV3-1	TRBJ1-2	TGTGCCAGCAGTCGCCAATCCTACTATGGCTACACCTTC	CASSRQSYYGYTF
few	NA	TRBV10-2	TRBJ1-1	TGCGCCAGCAGATTACAGGGCACTGAAGCTTTCTTT	CASRLQGTEAFF
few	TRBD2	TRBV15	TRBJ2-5	TGTGCCACCAGCAGAGAAAGGAGCGGGGGGGCCCAAGAGACCCAGTACTTC	CATSRERSGGAQETQYF
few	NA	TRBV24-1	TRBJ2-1	TGTGCCACCAGTGACCCGACTAGAAACAATGAGCAGTTCTTC	CATSDPTRNNEQFF
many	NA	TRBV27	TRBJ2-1	TGTGCCAGCAGTCTGGGACCTCAAAGGCTCTACAATGAGCAGTTCTTC	CASSLGPQRLYNEQFF
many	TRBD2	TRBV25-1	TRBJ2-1	TGTGCCAGCAGCTCGCCGGGAGCGGGGTCGGAGCAGTTCTTC	CASSSPGAGSEQFF
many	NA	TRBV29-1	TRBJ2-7	TGCAGCGTGGCCCCAGGGTCCATTTACTACGAGCAGTACTTC	CSVAPGSIYYEQYF
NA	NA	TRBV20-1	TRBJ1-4	TGCAGTGCTCCCCAGGCAACTAATGAAAAACTGTTTTTT	CSAPQATNEKLFF
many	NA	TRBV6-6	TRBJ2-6	TGTGCCAGCAGTTACGGAGTCCCAGTCTCTGGGGCCAACGTCCTGACTTTC	CASSYGVPVSGANVLTF
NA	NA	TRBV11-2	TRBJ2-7	TGTGCCAGCAGCCATACAGGGACGGGCGAGCAGTACTTC	CASSHTGTGEQYF
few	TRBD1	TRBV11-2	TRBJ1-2	TGTGCCAGCAGCGTCGACAGGGGCGCAGGCTATGGCTGCACCTTC	CASSVDRGAGYGCTF
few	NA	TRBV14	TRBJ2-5	TGTGCCAGCAGCCCATATCAGGACAGCAAAGAGACCCAGTACTTC	CASSPYQDSKETQYF
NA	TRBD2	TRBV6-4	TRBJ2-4	TGTGCCAGCAGTGACTCAACTAGCGGGAGCAATGAGCAGTACTTC	CASSDSTSGSNEQYF
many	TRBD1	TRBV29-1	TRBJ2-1	TGCAGCGTGGGACAGGACTACAATGAGCAGTTCTTC	CSVGQDYNEQFF
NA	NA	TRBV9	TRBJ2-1	TGTGCCAGCAGCCCTAGACAGAAGGCGAATGAGCAGTTCTTC	CASSPRQKANEQFF
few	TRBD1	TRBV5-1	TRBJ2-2	TGCGCCAGCAGCTTGCACCATCAGGGGGAGAACACCGGGGAGCTGTTTTTT	CASSLHHQGENTGELFF
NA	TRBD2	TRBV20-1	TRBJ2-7	TGCAGTGCTAGAGAATCGAGCGGGAGGTTCTACGAGCAGTACTTC	CSARESSGRFYEQYF
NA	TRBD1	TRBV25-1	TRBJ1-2	TGTGCCAGCAGGGCCTCGGGACAGAGAGGCTATGGCTACACCTTC	CASRASGQRGYGYTF
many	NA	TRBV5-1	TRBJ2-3	TGCGCCAGCAGCATAGAAGGGACAGATACGCAGTATTTT	CASSIEGTDTQYF
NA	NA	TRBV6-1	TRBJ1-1	TGTGCCAGCAGTGAACCCCCTGGACTCGGGAGTAAAGCTTTCTTT	CASSEPPGLGSKAFF
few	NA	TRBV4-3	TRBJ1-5	TGCGCCAGCAGCCAAGAGTATGGCCAGCCCCAGCATTTT	CASSQEYGQPQHF